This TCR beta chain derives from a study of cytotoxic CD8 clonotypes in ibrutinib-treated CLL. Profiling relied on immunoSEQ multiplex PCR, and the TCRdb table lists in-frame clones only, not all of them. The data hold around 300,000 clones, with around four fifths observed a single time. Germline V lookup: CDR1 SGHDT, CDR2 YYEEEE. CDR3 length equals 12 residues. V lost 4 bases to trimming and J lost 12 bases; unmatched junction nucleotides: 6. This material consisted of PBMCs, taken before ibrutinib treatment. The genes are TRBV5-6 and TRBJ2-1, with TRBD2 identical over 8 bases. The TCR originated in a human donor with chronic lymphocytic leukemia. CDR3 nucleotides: TGTGCCAGCAGCATGATAGCGGGGCCGCAGTTCTTC. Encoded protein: CASSMIAGPQFF. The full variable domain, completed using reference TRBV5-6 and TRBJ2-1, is DAGVTQSPTHLIKTRGQQVTLRCSPKSGHDTVSWYQQALGQGPQFIFQYYEEEERQRGNFPDRFSGHQFPNYSSELNVNALLLGDSALYLCASSMIAGPQFFGPGTRLTVL.